This T cell receptor beta chain was documented in a study of blood T cell repertoires in COVID-19. The assay was immunoSEQ multiplex PCR, and TCRdb's table has in-frame clones only and misses some. Of over 200,000 clones listed, 84% are singletons. CDR3 length: 13 residues. J lost 8 bases, V lost 6 bases, and 4 bases had no gene match. The germline V gene has CDR1 SGHAT and CDR2 FQNNGV. The gene calls are TRBV11-2 and TRBJ2-2; 9 bases match TRBD1. Input material: peripheral blood. The TCR comes from a man aged 50-59 years with active or convalescent COVID-19. The CDR3 DNA sequence: TGTGCCAGCAGTCGGGACAGGGTTGGGGAGCTGTTTTTT. Its protein is CASSRDRVGELFF.